The 17 T cell receptor beta chains reported below all come from one sample, sequenced in a study of T-cell memory formation after mild COVID-19. TCRdb re-derived calls from the 5' RACE reads in MiXCR, one entry per CDR3 protein. The sample has just over 350,000 distinct CDR3 sequences, approximately 15% seen once. The sequenced sample was PBMCs or a T cell subset sorted from them (not recorded which). Receptor source: a man aged 18 to 35 who had mild COVID-19 (a few samples of this study predate the infection). Cell type and time point are not known.

The chain carries TRBV12-3 or TRBV12-4 and TRBJ1-1, with 8 bases aligning to TRBD1. Unmatched junction bases numbered 6, after V lost 4 bases and J lost 5 bases. This CDR3 contains 14 residues. CDR3 region: CASSSAGGRTEAFF. The CDR3 nucleotides are TGTGCCAGCAGTTCAGCAGGGGGCAGAACTGAAGCTTTCTTT.

The V call is TRBV20-1, the J call TRBJ2-3, with D perhaps assigned TRBD1 or TRBD2 (5 bases each). V lost 7 bases and J lost 3, with 14 bases in between. CDR1 DFQATT and CDR2 SNEGSKA come from the germline V gene (reference sequence). This CDR3 region has 13 residues. This CDR3 is CSGGDLVTDTQYF. The CDR3 DNA reads as TGCAGTGGAGGGGACCTGGTGACAGATACGCAGTATTTT.

Only a few counts were recorded for this clonotype. This rearrangement joins TRBV12-3 or TRBV12-4 to TRBJ2-3, with TRBD2 identical over 8 bases. This CDR3 comprises 16 residues. V lost 4 bases and J lost 6; bases outside the gene matches: 12. This CDR3 is CASSSRVAGHSDTQYF. CDR3 coding DNA: TGTGCCAGCAGTTCGAGAGTAGCGGGGCATTCGGATACGCAGTATTTT.

This clonotype was counted between two and nine times. One end of the junction fails to match germline, which may point to a read error. The chain couples TRBV7-2 to TRBJ2-7; either TRBD1 or TRBD2 may supply D (6 bases each). CDR1 and CDR2 from the germline V gene are SGHTA and FQGNSA. The CDR3 covers 13 residues. In nucleotides, the CDR3 is TGTGCCAGCAGCTTAGCAGGGGGGCAAGAGCAATACTTC. Encoded protein: CASSLAGGQEQYF.

This clonotype occurred a few times. The V and J genes are TRBV7-2 and TRBJ2-2; TRBD2 matches 7 bases. Germline V CDR1 and CDR2: SGHTA, FQGNSA. There are 15 residues in the CDR3. The V and J ends lost 0 bases and 6 bases, in that order; junction bases with no gene match: 4. The CDR3: CASSLAWRGSGELFF. CDR3 sequence (DNA): TGTGCCAGCAGCTTAGCGTGGCGGGGGTCCGGGGAGCTGTTTTTT.

As DNA, the CDR3 is TGCGCCAGCGGCGGGGAGGCCACAGATACGCAGTATTTT. It codes for CASGGEATDTQYF. The chain is built from TRBV5-1 and TRBJ2-3, with a weak D call TRBD2 (6 bases). The CDR3 covers 13 residues. The germline V gene has CDR1 SGHRS and CDR2 YFSETQ. V lost 7 bases and J lost 2, with 11 bases in between. Looking up the rest from reference TRBV5-1 and TRBJ2-3 gives the full variable domain: KAGVTQTPRYLIKTRGQQVTLSCSPISGHRSVSWYQQTPGQGLQFLFEYFSETQRNKGNFPGRFSGRQFSNSRSEMNVSTLELGDSALYLCASGGEATDTQYFGPGTRLTVL.

The CDR3 loop is CASSQDPGGVYEQYF. DNA for the CDR3: TGCGCCAGCAGCCAAGATCCCGGGGGTGTTTACGAGCAGTACTTC. The chain is built from TRBV4-3 and TRBJ2-7; perhaps TRBD2 as D (6 bases). Trimming took off 0 bases at V and 4 bases at J, with 13 bases between the two ends. Germline CDR1 and CDR2: LGHNA and YSLEER. This CDR3 has 15 residues.

This rearrangement joins TRBV20-1 to TRBJ1-2; D gene ambiguous. This CDR3 is built from 11 residues. V was pared by 5 bases and J by 1 base, with 5 bases between. Per the germline V gene, CDR1 is DFQATT and CDR2 is SNEGSKA (reference sequence). The DNA of the CDR3 is TGCAGTGCTTTGGATAACTATGGCTACACCTTC. Protein: CSALDNYGYTF.

In its sample, this clonotype was seen a few times. This chain uses TRBV29-1 with TRBJ2-3; unclear D gene. V shed 4 bases and J shed 0 bases, with 5 bases lying between them. CDR1 is SQVTM, CDR2 ANQGSEA, per germline. The CDR3 has 12 amino acids. The CDR3 region is CSVVDSTDTQYF. CDR3 DNA: TGCAGCGTTGTAGACAGCACAGATACGCAGTATTTT.

The chain employs TRBV20-1 and TRBJ2-1, with D perhaps TRBD2 (6 bases). Trimming stripped 1 base from V and 6 bases from J, with 16 bases between. Germline CDR1 and CDR2: DFQATT and SNEGSKA (reference sequence). The CDR3 spans 15 residues. CDR3 nucleotide sequence: TGCAGTGCTAGAGTACCCCGCGTGGGGGGCAATGAGCAGTTCTTC. Its protein is CSARVPRVGGNEQFF.

This sequence joins TRBV20-1 and TRBJ1-5, with D perhaps matching TRBD1 (5 bases). CDR1 DFQATT and CDR2 SNEGSKA come from the germline V gene (reference sequence). Trimming pared 3 bases from V and 2 bases from J, leaving 14 bases between. There are 15 residues in the CDR3. The CDR3 DNA sequence: TGCAGTGCTAGGTTTGGGGCGGCTGGCAATCAGCCCCAGCATTTT. Protein sequence: CSARFGAAGNQPQHF.

On this clonotype: Sequence at one end of the junction differs from germline and may be a read error. The chain is built from TRBV10-2 and TRBJ1-1, with 7 bases identical to TRBD1. Germline V gene data show CDR1 as WSHSY and CDR2 as SAAADI. The CDR3 is made up of 12 amino acids. CDR3 nucleotide sequence: TGCGCCGGCAGACAGGGTGGCACTGAAGCTTTCTTT. Translating gives CAGRQGGTEAFF.

This clonotype was observed a few times. The chain has TRBV11-2 and TRBJ2-3; D call uncertain. CDR1 is SGHAT and CDR2 is FQNNGV in the germline V gene. V dropped 0 bases and J dropped 4 bases, with 8 bases sitting between them. The CDR3 is 14 amino acids. The CDR3, as DNA: TGTGCCAGCAGCTTAGATCATTTGTCAGATACGCAGTATTTT. Translating gives CASSLDHLSDTQYF.

This sequence joins TRBV7-2 and TRBJ1-1, with D possibly TRBD1 on 6 matching bases. In germline, CDR1 is SGHTA, CDR2 FQGNSA. The CDR3 runs 15 residues. Trimming shortened V by 6 bases and J by 4 bases, and 18 bases separated the two germline ends. The CDR3 DNA sequence: TGTGCCAGCAGAGCGAGCAGGGAGGGGGGCACTGAAGCTTTCTTT. Amino acid sequence: CASRASREGGTEAFF.

This clonotype showed up just a few times. The V and J genes are TRBV5-1 and TRBJ1-1; no definite D call. The germline CDR1 and CDR2 sequences are SGHRS and YFSETQ. The CDR3 has 15 amino acids. With 3 bases removed from V and 3 bases from J, the gap between germline ends came to 15 bases. As DNA, the CDR3 is TGCGCCAGCAGCTGGGTATTTTCGCGTGACACTGAAGCTTTCTTT. This translates into CASSWVFSRDTEAFF.

This clonotype was seen more than once but under ten times. V usage is TRBV11-2 and J usage is TRBJ2-3; D gene ambiguous. Germline V gives CDR1 SGHAT, CDR2 FQNNGV. V was cut by 6 bases and J by 4 bases, with 11 bases left in between. This CDR3 is built from 13 residues. CDR3 DNA: TGTGCCAGCAGTCTTAAGGGCGCAGATACGCAGTATTTT. Protein sequence: CASSLKGADTQYF.

V usage is TRBV20-1 and J usage is TRBJ2-3; TRBD2 might be the D (6 bases). The CDR3 is 14 residues long. Germline assignment: CDR1 DFQATT and CDR2 SNEGSKA (reference sequence). Trimming stripped 3 bases from V and 0 bases from J, with 10 bases between. The CDR3: CSASSRGSTDTQYF. The CDR3 region has the DNA TGCAGTGCTAGCTCACGGGGGAGCACAGATACGCAGTATTTT.